Presented here are 5 T cell receptor beta chains from one specimen sequenced in a study of cytomegalovirus exposure and HLA in healthy donors. Both 60 Vbeta primers and 13 Jbeta primers went into the PCR. Generated by immunoSEQ multiplex PCR, the TCRdb table keeps only in-frame clones and is missing some. The profile shows 150,000 to 200,000 clones, around 86% of them singletons. The specimen sequenced was PBMCs. Receptor source: a girl between 2 and 10 years old in good health and CMV-seropositive.

This clone was observed once. V usage is TRBV19 and J usage is TRBJ1-5, with D unresolved. This CDR3 region has 15 residues. Per germline, CDR1 LNHDA and CDR2 SQIVND (reference sequence). Trimming removed 2 bases from V and 0 bases from J, with 8 bases in between. The CDR3 bases are TGTGCCAGTAGTATAACAGTTCTTAGCAATCAGCCCCAGCATTTT. This sequence encodes CASSITVLSNQPQHF. Filled out from reference TRBV19 and TRBJ1-5, the complete variable domain reads DGGITQSPKYLFRKEGQNVTLSCEQNLNHDAMYWYRQDPGQGLRLIYYSQIVNDFQKGDIAEGYSVSREKKESFPLTVTSAQKNPTAFYLCASSITVLSNQPQHFGDGTRLSIL.

This clone is a singleton in its sample. DNA of the CDR3: TGTGCCAGCAGTTTGCGAAGCGCGCGCTCCTACGAGCAGTACTTC. This encodes CASSLRSARSYEQYF. The rearrangement joins TRBV6-6 to TRBJ2-7; no firm D call. V was clipped by 4 bases and J by 0 bases, with 13 bases between them. This CDR3 is 15 amino acids long. The germline gives CDR1 MNHNY, CDR2 SVGAGI (reference sequence).

The rearrangement uses TRBV5-1 and TRBJ1-1; perhaps TRBD1 as D (5 bases). CDR3 size: 14 residues. The germline gives CDR1 SGHRS, CDR2 YFSETQ. Trimming pared 0 bases from V and 6 bases from J, leaving 12 bases between. The CDR3 DNA is TGCGCCAGCAGCTTGGACAGGAAGAGAGCTGAAGCTTTCTTT. It translates to CASSLDRKRAEAFF.

The rearrangement joins TRBV19 to TRBJ1-2; no firm D call. This CDR3 comprises 13 residues. V was clipped by 2 bases and J by 3 bases, with 7 bases between them. Germline V gene data show CDR1 as LNHDA and CDR2 as SQIVND (reference sequence). The CDR3 DNA reads TGTGCCAGTAGTATACGCGAATACTATGGCTACACCTTC. It codes for CASSIREYYGYTF.

This chain uses TRBV28 with TRBJ1-6; D is undetermined. The CDR3 has 18 residues. Trimming shortened V by 6 bases and J by 0 bases, and 18 bases separated the two germline ends. Per the germline V gene, CDR1 is MDHEN and CDR2 is SYDVKM. CDR3 protein: CASRSGRLLSSYNSPLHF. CDR3 bases: TGTGCCAGCAGATCCGGCAGGCTGCTTAGCTCCTATAATTCACCCCTCCACTTT.